The sequence of this TCR beta chain was determined in a study of blood T cell dynamics during melanoma immunotherapy. General study results and limits: It remained unknown if the driving T cell clones were melanoma-specific.

Turning to this clone: Antigen: not known. A read error may account for a junction end that differs from germline. This CDR3 is also generated by other DNA sequences in the sample.

Germline CDR1 SGHTS, CDR2 YDEGEE. The length of the CDR3 is 15 residues. Only in-frame clones appear in the TCRdb table, and some are missing; sequencing was by immunoSEQ multiplex PCR. The sample has more than 9,000 clones, around 86% seen once. Indicated time point: week 3, after first cycle of checkpoint inhibitor. One draw preceded checkpoint blockade; another followed its first cycle at week 3. Disease control meant complete response, partial response or stable disease at 12 weeks. Patients had no prior systemic cancer treatment, immunosuppressants or other active cancers. The input for sequencing was blood, taken from a patient treated with checkpoint blockade. The sequence derives from a human donor with melanoma. This chain connects TRBV5-8 to TRBJ1-5, with 9 positions matching TRBD1. The CDR3 region is CASSLLGQGGQPQHF. The CDR3 nucleotides read TGCGCCAGCAGCTTGTTGGGACAGGGAGGACAGCCCCAGCATTTT.